The clone carrying this TCR beta chain was detected only a few times. The record originates from a study of blood T cell repertoires in COVID-19. Across the study: PBMCs, B-cell-depleted T cells, or T cells provided the cDNA or gDNA that made up the material.

The method was immunoSEQ multiplex PCR; TCRdb's version includes in-frame clones alone and lacks a portion of them. In the table there are about 140,000 clones, around 73% of which are singletons. J was trimmed by 4 bases and V by 5 bases; bases with no gene match: 9. CDR1 SGHVS and CDR2 FNYEAQ come from the germline V gene. The CDR3 sequence is 16 residues long. The chain is built from TRBV7-6 and TRBJ1-1, with 11 bases matching TRBD1. The source is a woman in her forties or fifties with active or convalescent COVID-19. The sample comprised peripheral blood. The CDR3 loop is CASSAGTGGLGTEAFF. In DNA, the CDR3 is TGTGCCAGCAGCGCCGGGACAGGGGGTTTAGGCACTGAAGCTTTCTTT. The full variable domain, its missing parts supplied by reference TRBV7-6 and TRBJ1-1, is GAGVSQSPRYKVTKRGQDVALRCDPISGHVSLYWYRQALGQGPEFLTYFNYEAQQDKSGLPNDRFSAERPEGSISTLTIQRTEQRDSAMYRCASSAGTGGLGTEAFFGQGTRLTVV.